This T cell receptor (beta chain) was identified in a study of post-analysis software for immune sequencing data. Study in general: Relapsing-remitting, secondary progressive and progressive-relapsing courses of multiple sclerosis were included. Whole-study results and caveats: When patients were compared with controls, a handful of TRBV segments were more frequent, TRBV5-6, TRBV5-1 and TRBV20-1 among them. Patients with multiple sclerosis recorded significantly lower normalized Chao1 diversity than controls, the study found. Samples from a shared batch, those prepared together, strongly co-clustered by F measure.

Looked up from germline, CDR1 is SQVTM and CDR2 is ANQGSEA. The CDR3 is 14 amino acids. Trimming removed 2 bases from V and 2 bases from J, with 13 bases in between. Unique-molecular-identifier-tagged TCR beta cDNA libraries were used. Between roughly 1 and 10 million T cells gave rise to hundreds of thousands of cDNA molecules. TCRdb re-called the PCR reads through MiXCR, storing one row per CDR3 protein. The table shows about 680,000 distinct CDR3 sequences, with 59% occurring only once. In its sample, this clonotype was seen a few times. Its matching antigen is unknown. The TCR sequence derives from a girl aged 2-10 years with multiple sclerosis. The sample taken for sequencing was blood. The V call is TRBV29-1, the J call TRBJ2-7; D perhaps matches TRBD2 (5 bases). The CDR3 here is CSVEWENSAYEQYF. DNA of the CDR3: TGCAGCGTTGAATGGGAGAACAGCGCCTACGAGCAGTACTTC.